This T cell receptor (beta chain) is drawn from a study of shared clonotypes between healthy human individuals. Study-wide context: Per-donor plates numbered three CD4 naive, three CD4 memory, two CD8 naive and one CD8 memory.

Findings and caveats of the study: A reduction in generation probabilities was seen for non-shared clonotypes relative to those shared by all four donors. The researchers took only blood, and tissue repertoires probably look different.

Per germline, CDR1 SGHNT and CDR2 YYREEE (reference sequence). Trimming removed 1 base from V and 9 bases from J, with 11 bases in between. The CDR3 sequence is 13 residues long. In regard to this clone: Its antigen is undetermined.

The data were produced by immunoSEQ multiplex PCR, yet TCRdb's version contains in-frame clones alone and is incomplete. The sample carries some 630,000 clones, about two thirds recorded once. This rearrangement joins TRBV5-4 to TRBJ2-1; D might be TRBD1 or TRBD2, each matching 5 bases. The origin of this receptor is a woman between 25 and 40 years old in good health. The sequenced material came from memory CD4+ T cells sorted from blood. Subset described: CD45RA-negative fraction. For the CDR3, the DNA is TGTGCCAGCAGCTTGATCTCTGGGGGTGAGCAGTTCTTC. This gives the protein CASSLISGGEQFF.